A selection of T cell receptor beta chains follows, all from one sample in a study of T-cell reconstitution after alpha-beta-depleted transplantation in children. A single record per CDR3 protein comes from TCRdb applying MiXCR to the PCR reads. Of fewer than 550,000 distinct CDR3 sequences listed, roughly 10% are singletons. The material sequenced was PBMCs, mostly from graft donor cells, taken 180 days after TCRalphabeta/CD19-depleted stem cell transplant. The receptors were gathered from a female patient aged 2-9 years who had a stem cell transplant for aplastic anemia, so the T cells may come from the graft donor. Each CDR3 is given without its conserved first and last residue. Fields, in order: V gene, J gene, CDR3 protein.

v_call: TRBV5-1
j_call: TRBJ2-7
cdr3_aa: ASSWTGSDEQY

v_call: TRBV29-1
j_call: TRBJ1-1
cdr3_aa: SVGVRGLSTEAF

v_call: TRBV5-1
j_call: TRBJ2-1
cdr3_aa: ASSLAGIYNEQF

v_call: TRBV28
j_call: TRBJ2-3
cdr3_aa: ASALGHTDTQY

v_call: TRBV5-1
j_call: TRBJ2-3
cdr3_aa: ASSLVAGGLPDTQY

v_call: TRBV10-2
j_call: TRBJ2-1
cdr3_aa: ASLGGSYNEQF

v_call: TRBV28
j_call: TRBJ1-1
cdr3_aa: ASSLSEGVWTEAF

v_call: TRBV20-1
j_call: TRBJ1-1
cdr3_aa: CARESVKRGRLEAF

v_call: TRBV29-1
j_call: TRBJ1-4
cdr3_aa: SVLTGRDEKLF

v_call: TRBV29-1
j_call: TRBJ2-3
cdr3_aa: SVYSGRDIRTDTQY

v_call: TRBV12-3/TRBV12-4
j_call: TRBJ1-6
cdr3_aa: ASSLGGGDNSPLH

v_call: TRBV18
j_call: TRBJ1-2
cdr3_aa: ASSATDNYGYT

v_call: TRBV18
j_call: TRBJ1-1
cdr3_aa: ASSQDGVSEAF

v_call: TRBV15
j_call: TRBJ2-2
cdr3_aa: ATSSPRTASGELF

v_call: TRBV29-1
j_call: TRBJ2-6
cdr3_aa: SARGAGANVLT

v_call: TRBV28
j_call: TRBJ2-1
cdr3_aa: ASTLLTSASYNEQF

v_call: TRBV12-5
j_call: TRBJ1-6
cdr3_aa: ACKAGPGSPLH

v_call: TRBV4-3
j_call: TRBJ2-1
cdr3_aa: ASSQDSGLLAGVRDEQF

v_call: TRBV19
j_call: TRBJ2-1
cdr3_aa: ASSSPSGRALEQF

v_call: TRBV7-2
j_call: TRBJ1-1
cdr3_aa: ASSLDYVNTEAF

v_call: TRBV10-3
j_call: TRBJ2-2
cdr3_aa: AISALQRNTGELF

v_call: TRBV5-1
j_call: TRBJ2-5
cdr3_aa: ASSLGGIDGTQY

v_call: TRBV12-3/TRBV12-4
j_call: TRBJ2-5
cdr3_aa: ASSYGAPLRQTQY

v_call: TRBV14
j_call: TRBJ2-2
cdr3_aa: ASRDPRLLAGPLHTGELF

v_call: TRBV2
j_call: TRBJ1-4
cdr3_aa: ASRRQGPGEKLF

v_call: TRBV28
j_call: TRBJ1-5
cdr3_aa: ASRTQGARNQPQH

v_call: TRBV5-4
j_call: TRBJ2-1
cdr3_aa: ASSLGLAGEEQF

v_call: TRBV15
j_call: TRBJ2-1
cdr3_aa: ATHRDGNEQF

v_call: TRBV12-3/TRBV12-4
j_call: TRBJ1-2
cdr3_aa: ASTPTINYGYT

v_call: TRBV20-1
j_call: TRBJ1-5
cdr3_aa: SAELRTGYSNQPQH

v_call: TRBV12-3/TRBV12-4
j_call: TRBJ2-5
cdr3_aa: ASSYWRFRAQETQY

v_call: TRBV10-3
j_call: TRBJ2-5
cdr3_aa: AISGTTSGPETQY

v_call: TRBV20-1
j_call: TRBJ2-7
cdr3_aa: SARDLVSSYEQY

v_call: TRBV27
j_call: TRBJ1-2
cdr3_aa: ASSSLRGDWMDGYT

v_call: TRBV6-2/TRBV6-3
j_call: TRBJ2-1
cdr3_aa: ASTITGSYNEQF

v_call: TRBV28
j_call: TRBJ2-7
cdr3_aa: ASSSSGAVRAYEQY

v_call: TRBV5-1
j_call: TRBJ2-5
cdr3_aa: ASSPGLGAQETQY

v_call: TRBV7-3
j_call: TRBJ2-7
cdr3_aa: ASSLGLVRIAGDLYEQY

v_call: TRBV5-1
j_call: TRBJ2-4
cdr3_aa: ASSFGQGGENIQY

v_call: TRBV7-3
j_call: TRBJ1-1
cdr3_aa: ASSIGQGMNTEAF

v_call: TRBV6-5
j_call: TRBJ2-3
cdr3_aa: ASSYSSVLTDTQY